Each of the 18 T cell receptor beta chains below was sequenced from the same sample in a study of monozygotic twins with inflammatory bowel disease. TCRdb reanalyzed the 5' RACE reads, giving one entry per CDR3 protein sequence and no DNA. This specimen shows a few hundred thousand distinct CDR3 sequences; the ten leading clones hold 5.6%. Sequences were obtained from blood. Every receptor here comes from a human donor with ulcerative colitis or Crohn's disease, or a healthy co-twin of an affected twin (not recorded which).

This sequence joins TRBV7-2 and TRBJ2-1; the D call of TRBD2 rests on TCRdb alone, since no DNA is present to check it. CDR1 and CDR2 from the germline V gene are SGHTA and FQGNSA. The CDR3 length is 15 residues. The CDR3 sequence is CASSTRLAGYNEQFF.

The genes are TRBV14 and TRBJ2-5. Germline V lookup: CDR1 SGHDN, CDR2 FVKESK. This CDR3 comprises 12 residues. CDR3 loop: CASSQASKTQYF.

The chain joins TRBV9 to TRBJ1-5. This CDR3 comprises 15 residues. CDR1 and CDR2 from the germline V gene are SGDLS and YYNGEE. CDR3 sequence: CASSPEENSNQPQHF.

The chain links TRBV12-3 or TRBV12-4 to TRBJ2-7; TCRdb reports TRBD2, a call that lacks DNA to check it against. This CDR3 contains 15 residues. Here the CDR3 reads CASSSTSGRSYEQYF.

This CDR3 is CASSRTGTGTGELFF. The V and J genes are TRBV5-6 and TRBJ2-2; the D call from TCRdb, TRBD1, cannot be confirmed without DNA. The germline gives CDR1 SGHDT, CDR2 YYEEEE. This CDR3 is 15 amino acids long.

The chain employs TRBV20-1 and TRBJ2-3. The CDR3 consists of 11 residues. Germline lookup yields CDR1 DFQATT and CDR2 SNEGSKA (reference sequence). The CDR3 region is CSARTGIRQYF.

The chain has TRBV25-1 and TRBJ1-4. The CDR3 extends over 12 amino acids. CDR1 MGHDK and CDR2 SYGVNS come from the germline V gene. CDR3 in amino acids: CASSVLGEKLFF.

V usage is TRBV7-3 and J usage is TRBJ2-1; TCRdb calls TRBD1, which cannot be checked without DNA. This CDR3 comprises 13 residues. Germline assignment: CDR1 SGHTA and CDR2 FQGTGA. CDR3 sequence reads: CASSLSGGGEQFF.

The J gene is TRBJ2-7, the V gene TRBV5-1; the D call of TRBD1 rests on TCRdb alone, since no DNA is present to check it. Germline V lookup: CDR1 SGHRS, CDR2 YFSETQ. The CDR3 consists of 13 residues. This CDR3 reads CASSPVGGHEQYF.

The chain joins TRBV12-3 or TRBV12-4 to TRBJ2-1; as DNA is missing, the TRBD2 call by TCRdb cannot be tested. The CDR3 loop spans 14 amino acids. The chain's CDR3 is CASSLGLDYNEQFF.

V is TRBV18 and J is TRBJ2-3; the D call from TCRdb, TRBD1, cannot be confirmed without DNA. This CDR3 is 16 amino acids long. Per the germline V gene, CDR1 is KGHSH and CDR2 is LQKENI. CDR3 in amino acids: CASSPKAAVGPDTQYF.

The chain employs TRBV24-1 and TRBJ2-3; checking the TCRdb D call of TRBD1 is not possible without DNA. This CDR3 region has 16 residues. In germline, CDR1 is KGHDR, CDR2 SFDVKD. CDR3 region: CATSLGGVGSTDTQYF.

This chain connects TRBV20-1 to TRBJ1-6. Germline V gene lookup returns CDR1 DFQATT and CDR2 SNEGSKA (reference sequence). The CDR3 is made up of 15 amino acids. The CDR3 reads CSARGPGAYNSPLHF.

The genes are TRBV20-1 and TRBJ2-1. This CDR3 has 14 amino acids. Germline lookup yields CDR1 DFQATT and CDR2 SNEGSKA (reference sequence). CDR3 protein: CSAASASSYNEQFF.

The V and J genes are TRBV2 and TRBJ2-2; TCRdb lists TRBD1, though no DNA is available to test this call. The CDR3 has 13 residues. Germline CDR1 reads SNHLY; CDR2 reads FYNNEI. CDR3 residues: CASIQGAAGELFF.

The V call is TRBV3-1, the J call TRBJ2-7. The CDR3 has 13 residues. The V gene's germline CDR1 is LGHDT and CDR2 YNNKEL (reference sequence). CDR3 region: CASSQAGTYEQYF.

This sequence joins TRBV6-5 and TRBJ1-5; TCRdb picks TRBD1, but there is no DNA to check that call. Germline CDR1 reads MNHEY; CDR2 reads SVGAGI. The CDR3 has 12 residues. This chain's CDR3 is CASGQSNQPQHF.

The rearrangement links TRBV7-2 to TRBJ2-2; TCRdb gives TRBD2 as the D gene, but with no DNA this cannot be confirmed. The CDR3 loop spans 17 amino acids. The V gene's germline CDR1 is SGHTA and CDR2 FQGNSA. The CDR3 reads CASSPASLAGGSGELFF.